Below are 12 T cell receptor beta chains sequenced from a single sample in a study of glioma-infiltrating T cells. TCR alpha and beta CDR3 regions were amplified from RNA using iRepertoire nested multiplex PCR. TCRdb reanalysed the multiplex PCR reads using MiXCR and keeps one entry per CDR3 protein. This table holds 300,000 to 450,000 distinct CDR3 sequences, 41% found once. Sequences were obtained from glioma tissue, nonneoplastic brain tissue, or PBMCs (not recorded which). All receptors derive from a human donor with low-grade glioma or glioblastoma, undergoing nonglioma brain surgery, or in good health (not recorded which).

The V and J genes are TRBV5-1 and TRBJ2-7; possibly TRBD1 for D (6 bases). The ends were cut back, 4 bases at V and 7 bases at J, with 15 bases in the middle. This CDR3 has 13 residues. The germline V gene has CDR1 SGHRS and CDR2 YFSETQ. CDR3 bases: TGCGCCAGCAGCGTATACAGGGATGAAGAGCAGTACTTC. This sequence encodes CASSVYRDEEQYF.

The V and J genes are TRBV20-1 and TRBJ1-1; D is undetermined. Germline V gene data show CDR1 as DFQATT and CDR2 as SNEGSKA (reference sequence). Trimming pared 4 bases from V and 5 bases from J, leaving 14 bases between. This CDR3 spans 13 amino acids. DNA of the CDR3: TGCAGTGCTAAACTTTCTCGGGAGACTGAAGCTTTCTTT. Amino acids: CSAKLSRETEAFF.

A word on this clonotype: At one boundary the junction diverges from the germline segment, which might be a read error. V usage is TRBV10-3 and J usage is TRBJ1-3; no firm D call. Germline CDR1 ENHRY, CDR2 SYGVKD. CDR3 size: 12 residues. In nucleotides, the CDR3 is TGTGCCATCAGCCCCTCTGGAAACACCGTATATTTT. It yields the protein CAISPSGNTVYF.

To note about this clonotype: Just one base apart from a much larger clone, this may be a read error. This chain joins TRBV27 and TRBJ2-5; 7 bases align to TRBD2. CDR3 length: 13 residues. Trimming removed 6 bases from V and 4 bases from J; junction bases left unmatched: 5. CDR1 and CDR2 (germline): MNHEY, SMNVEV (reference sequence). CDR3 in DNA: TGTGCCAGCAGCGGCTGGGGGGGAGAGACCCAGTACTTC. Translating it yields CASSGWGGETQYF.

This clonotype was seen a few times. V usage is TRBV29-1 and J usage is TRBJ2-5; D unresolved. Between the trimmed V and J ends, which lost 7 bases and 1 base, there was a span of 13 bases. Germline lookup yields CDR1 SQVTM and CDR2 ANQGSEA. The CDR3 has 13 amino acids. CDR3: CSARVGSQETQYF. The CDR3 DNA follows: TGCAGCGCCCGAGTGGGGTCCCAAGAGACCCAGTACTTC.

Note on this clonotype: At one end the junction does not follow the germline gene, possibly because of a read error. V and J are TRBV7-2 and TRBJ2-7; unclear D gene. CDR1 is SGHTA, CDR2 FQGNSA, per germline. This CDR3 has 13 amino acids. CDR3 in DNA: TGTGCCAGCAGCTTAGCGCGCGGTTACGAGGAGTACTTC. It encodes CASSLARGYEEYF.

This rearrangement joins TRBV7-9 to TRBJ1-6; D unresolved. Trimming removed 3 bases from V and 4 bases from J, with 13 bases in between. The CDR3 is 16 amino acids. Germline CDR1 SEHNR, CDR2 FQNEAQ (reference sequence). CDR3 loop: CASSFMPTEYNSPLHF. The CDR3 region has the DNA TGTGCCAGCAGCTTTATGCCGACCGAATATAATTCACCCCTCCACTTT.

The genes are TRBV20-1 and TRBJ2-1; 7 nucleotides agree with TRBD2. Trimming at V came to 6 bases and at J to 5 bases, leaving 13 bases not matched to a gene. The CDR3 runs to 15 residues. Germline V lookup: CDR1 DFQATT, CDR2 SNEGSKA (reference sequence). CDR3 in amino acids: CSARILGGDHNEQFF. The CDR3 coding sequence is TGCAGTGCCAGGATCTTGGGAGGGGACCACAATGAGCAGTTCTTC.

Worth noting for this clonotype: This may come from a read error, since a much larger clone is one base off. CDR3 residues: CASTSAEDRPYEQYF. CDR3 coding DNA: TGTGCCAGCACTTCCGCCGAGGACAGACCCTACGAGCAGTACTTC. The rearrangement uses TRBV6-1 and TRBJ2-7; D possibly corresponds to TRBD1 (6 bases). This CDR3 spans 15 amino acids. V lost 7 bases, J lost 2 bases, and 18 bases lay in between. CDR1 MNHNS and CDR2 SASEGT come from the germline V gene.

Turning to this clonotype: An end of the junction does not agree with germline; a read error may underlie this. The chain joins TRBV7-9 to TRBJ1-5; TRBD1 might be the D (6 bases). Germline V gene lookup returns CDR1 SEHNR and CDR2 FQNEAQ (reference sequence). The CDR3 has 15 amino acids. As DNA, the CDR3 is TGTGCCAGCAGCTCGCTACAGGGCAGCAATCAGTCCCAGCATTTT. Its translation is CASSSLQGSNQSQHF.

In this sample, this clonotype turned up once. The chain couples TRBV2 to TRBJ2-7; D gene unclear. The assigned J gene may be wrong: the sequence end matches TRBJ2-5 better. The germline V gene has CDR1 SNHLY and CDR2 FYNNEI. The CDR3 runs 11 residues. CDR3 sequence: CASTQQETQYF. The CDR3 DNA is TGTGCCAGCACCCAGCAGGAGACCCAGTACTTC.

Points on this clonotype: An end of the junction does not agree with germline; a read error may underlie this. This chain joins TRBV19 and TRBJ2-2, with 10 bases that match TRBD2. Germline V gene lookup returns CDR1 LNHDA and CDR2 SQIVND (reference sequence). The CDR3 contains 14 residues. The CDR3 DNA reads TGTGCCAGTAGCATAGCGGGAGGCACCGGGGAGCTGTTTTTT. This encodes CASSIAGGTGELFF.